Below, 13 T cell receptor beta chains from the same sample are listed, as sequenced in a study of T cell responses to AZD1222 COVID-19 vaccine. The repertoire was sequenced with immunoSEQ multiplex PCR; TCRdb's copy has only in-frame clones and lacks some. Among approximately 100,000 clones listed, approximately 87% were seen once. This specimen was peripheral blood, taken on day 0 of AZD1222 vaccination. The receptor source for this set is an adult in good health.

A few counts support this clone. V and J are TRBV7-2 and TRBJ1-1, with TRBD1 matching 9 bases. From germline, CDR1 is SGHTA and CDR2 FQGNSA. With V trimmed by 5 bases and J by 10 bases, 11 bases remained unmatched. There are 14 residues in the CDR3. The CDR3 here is CASSPQGAGGGAFF. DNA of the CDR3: TGTGCCAGCAGCCCACAGGGGGCGGGAGGTGGAGCTTTCTTT.

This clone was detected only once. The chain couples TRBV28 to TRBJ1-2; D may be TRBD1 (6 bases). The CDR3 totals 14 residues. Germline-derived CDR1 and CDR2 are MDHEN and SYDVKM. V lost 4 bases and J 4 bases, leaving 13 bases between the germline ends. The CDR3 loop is CASSSSGGPYGYTF. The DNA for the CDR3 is TGTGCCAGCAGTTCTTCCGGGGGCCCCTATGGCTACACCTTC.

CDR3 sequence (DNA): TGTGCCAGCAGTGACCTACTAGCGGGAGTCACAGATACGCAGTATTTT. Translated, it gives CASSDLLAGVTDTQYF. This chain joins TRBV6-1 and TRBJ2-3, with 11 bases lining up with TRBD2. The CDR3 contains 16 residues. Germline V gene data show CDR1 as MNHNS and CDR2 as SASEGT. V was clipped by 3 bases and J by 2 bases; unmatched bases: 4.

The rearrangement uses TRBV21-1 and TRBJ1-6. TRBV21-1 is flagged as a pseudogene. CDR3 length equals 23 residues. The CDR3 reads CASTQTPKSGYPQRGYINSPLHF. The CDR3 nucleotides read TGTGCCAGCACCCAAACTCCCAAGTCGGGATACCCCCAAAGGGGCTATATAAATTCACCCCTCCACTTT.

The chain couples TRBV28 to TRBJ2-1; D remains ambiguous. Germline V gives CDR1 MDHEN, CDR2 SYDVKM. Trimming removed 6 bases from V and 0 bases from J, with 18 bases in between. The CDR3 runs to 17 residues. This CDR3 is CASSTSRLSSSYNEQFF. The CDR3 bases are TGTGCCAGCAGCACCTCGCGGCTTAGTAGCTCCTACAATGAGCAGTTCTTC.

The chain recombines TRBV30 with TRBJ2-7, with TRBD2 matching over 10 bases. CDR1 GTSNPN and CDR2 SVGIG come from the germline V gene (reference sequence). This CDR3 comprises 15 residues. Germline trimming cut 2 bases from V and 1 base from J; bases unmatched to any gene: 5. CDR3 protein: CAWSNGLAVSYEQYF. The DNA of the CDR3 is TGTGCCTGGAGTAACGGACTAGCGGTGTCCTACGAGCAGTACTTC.

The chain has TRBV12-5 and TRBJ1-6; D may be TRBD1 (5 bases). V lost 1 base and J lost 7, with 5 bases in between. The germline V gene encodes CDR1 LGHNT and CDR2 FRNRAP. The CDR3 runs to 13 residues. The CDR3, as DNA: TGTGCTAGTGGTTTGGGGGGGAATTCACCCCTCCACTTT. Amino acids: CASGLGGNSPLHF.

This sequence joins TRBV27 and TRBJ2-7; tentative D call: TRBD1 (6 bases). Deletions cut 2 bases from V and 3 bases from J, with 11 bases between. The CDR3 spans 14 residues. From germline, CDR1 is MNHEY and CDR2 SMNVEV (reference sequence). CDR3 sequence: CASSLKQGGYEQYF. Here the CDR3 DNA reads TGTGCCAGCAGTTTAAAACAGGGTGGCTACGAGCAGTACTTC.

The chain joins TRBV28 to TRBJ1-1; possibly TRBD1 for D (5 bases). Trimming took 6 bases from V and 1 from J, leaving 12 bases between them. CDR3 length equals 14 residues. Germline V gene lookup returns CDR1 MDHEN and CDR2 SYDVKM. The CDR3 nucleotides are TGTGCCAGCAGCCTGGTGAGGGGGAACACTGAAGCTTTCTTT. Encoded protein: CASSLVRGNTEAFF.

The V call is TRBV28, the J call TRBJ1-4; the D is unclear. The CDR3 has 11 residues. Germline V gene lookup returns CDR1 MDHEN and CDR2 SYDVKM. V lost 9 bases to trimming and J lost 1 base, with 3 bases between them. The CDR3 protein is CASLTNEKLFF. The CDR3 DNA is TGTGCCAGTCTAACTAATGAAAAACTGTTTTTT. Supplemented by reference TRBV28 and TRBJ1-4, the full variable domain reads DVKVTQSSRYLVKRTGEKVFLECVQDMDHENMFWYRQDPGLGLRLIYFSYDVKMKEKGDIPEGYSVSREKKERFSLILESASTNQTSMYLCASLTNEKLFFGSGTQLSVL.

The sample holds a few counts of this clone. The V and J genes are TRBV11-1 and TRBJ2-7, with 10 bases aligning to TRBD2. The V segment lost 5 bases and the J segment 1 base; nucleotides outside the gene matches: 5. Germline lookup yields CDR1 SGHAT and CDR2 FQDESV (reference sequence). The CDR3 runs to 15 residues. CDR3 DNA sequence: TGTGCCAGCAGCGACGGACTAGCGGTGTCCTACGAGCAGTACTTC. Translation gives CASSDGLAVSYEQYF. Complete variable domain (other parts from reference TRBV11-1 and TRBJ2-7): EAEVAQSPRYKITEKSQAVAFWCDPISGHATLYWYRQILGQGPELLVQFQDESVVDDSQLPKDRFSAERLKGVDSTLKIQPAELGDSAMYLCASSDGLAVSYEQYFGPGTRLTVT.

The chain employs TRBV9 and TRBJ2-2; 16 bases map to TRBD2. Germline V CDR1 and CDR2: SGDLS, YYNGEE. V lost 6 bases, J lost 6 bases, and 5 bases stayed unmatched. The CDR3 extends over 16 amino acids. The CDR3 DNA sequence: TGTGCCAGCAACCAGGGACTAGCGGGAGGGCCCGGGGAGCTGTTTTTT. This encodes CASNQGLAGGPGELFF.

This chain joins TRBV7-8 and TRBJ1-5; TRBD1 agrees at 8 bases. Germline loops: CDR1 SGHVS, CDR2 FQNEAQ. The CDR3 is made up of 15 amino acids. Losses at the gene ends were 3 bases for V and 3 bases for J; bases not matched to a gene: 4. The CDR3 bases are TGTGCCAGCAGCTTGGGACAGGCTTACAATCAGCCCCAGCATTTT. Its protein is CASSLGQAYNQPQHF.